A selection of T cell receptor beta chains follows, all from one sample in a study of blood T cell repertoires in COVID-19. The protocol was immunoSEQ multiplex PCR, while the TCRdb copy is restricted to in-frame clones and leaves out a portion. The sample comprises about 200,000 clones, 82% of which are singletons, and approximately 12% rests with the top ten. The sequenced sample was peripheral blood. The origin of the receptors is a middle-aged woman with acute or convalescent COVID-19. Both conserved end residues are part of each CDR3. A D gene is named only where the DNA matches it firmly. Clone sizes are given selectively: once, few, many, or a class where the clone is expanded.

v_gene: TRBV29-1; abundance: many; d_gene: TRBD1; j_gene: TRBJ1-1; CDR3aa: CSVEGQGGEAFF; CDR3nt: TGCAGCGTTGAAGGACAGGGCGGTGAAGCTTTCTTT
v_gene: TRBV10-1; abundance: once; d_gene: -; j_gene: TRBJ2-7; CDR3aa: CASSVSSYEQYF; CDR3nt: TGCGCCAGCAGTGTATCGAGCTACGAGCAGTACTTC
v_gene: TRBV5-1; abundance: -; d_gene: -; j_gene: TRBJ1-2; CDR3aa: CASSLGQSSGGYTF; CDR3nt: TGCGCCAGCAGCTTAGGACAGTCCTCCGGGGGCTACACCTTC
v_gene: TRBV5-1; abundance: -; d_gene: -; j_gene: TRBJ1-1; CDR3aa: CASRVPTGEAFF; CDR3nt: TGCGCCAGCAGGGTTCCCACAGGGGAAGCTTTCTTT
v_gene: TRBV15; abundance: -; d_gene: -; j_gene: TRBJ1-2; CDR3aa: CATSSLGQGEGYGYTF; CDR3nt: TGTGCCACCAGCAGCCTTGGGCAGGGCGAAGGCTATGGCTACACCTTC
v_gene: TRBV5-4; abundance: once; d_gene: -; j_gene: TRBJ1-1; CDR3aa: CASSYLRYTEAFF; CDR3nt: TGTGCCAGCAGCTACTTGAGGTACACTGAAGCTTTCTTT
v_gene: TRBV2; abundance: -; d_gene: -; j_gene: TRBJ2-7; CDR3aa: CASSEGSYEQYF; CDR3nt: TGTGCCAGCAGTGAAGGGAGCTACGAGCAGTACTTC
v_gene: TRBV6-6; abundance: -; d_gene: -; j_gene: TRBJ1-3; CDR3aa: CASSHNTIYF; CDR3nt: TGTGCCAGCAGCCATAACACCATATATTTT
v_gene: TRBV19; abundance: once; d_gene: TRBD1; j_gene: TRBJ2-2; CDR3aa: CASFPGQGVETGELFF; CDR3nt: TGTGCCAGTTTCCCGGGACAGGGGGTGGAGACCGGGGAGCTGTTTTTT
v_gene: TRBV25-1; abundance: -; d_gene: TRBD1; j_gene: TRBJ1-1; CDR3aa: CASRNRGQGTEAFF; CDR3nt: TGTGCCAGCAGAAACAGGGGGCAAGGCACTGAAGCTTTCTTT
v_gene: TRBV12-3/TRBV12-4; abundance: -; d_gene: -; j_gene: TRBJ2-7; CDR3aa: CASSSDEGWEQYF; CDR3nt: TGTGCCAGCAGTTCGGACGAGGGATGGGAGCAGTACTTC
v_gene: TRBV19; abundance: once; d_gene: -; j_gene: TRBJ2-7; CDR3aa: CASSITQGSTEQYF; CDR3nt: TGTGCCAGTAGTATTACCCAGGGCTCCACCGAGCAGTACTTC
v_gene: TRBV6-2/TRBV6-3; abundance: -; d_gene: TRBD2; j_gene: TRBJ2-1; CDR3aa: CASSSPSTSGVNEQFF; CDR3nt: TGTGCCAGCAGCAGCCCCTCGACTAGCGGGGTAAATGAGCAGTTCTTC
v_gene: TRBV7-2; abundance: -; d_gene: -; j_gene: TRBJ2-2; CDR3aa: CASSLLGLAFNTGELFF; CDR3nt: TGTGCCAGCAGCTTACTCGGGCTAGCGTTCAACACCGGGGAGCTGTTTTTT
v_gene: TRBV3-1/TRBV3-2; abundance: -; d_gene: TRBD2; j_gene: TRBJ2-2; CDR3aa: CASSQDGAGVTGELFF; CDR3nt: TGTGCCAGCAGCCAAGACGGAGCGGGAGTTACCGGGGAGCTGTTTTTT
v_gene: TRBV6-5; abundance: few; d_gene: TRBD1; j_gene: TRBJ1-1; CDR3aa: CASLGGQGVDTEAFF; CDR3nt: TGTGCCAGCCTCGGTGGACAGGGCGTCGACACTGAAGCTTTCTTT
v_gene: TRBV18; abundance: -; d_gene: -; j_gene: TRBJ2-1; CDR3aa: CASSLAVTRNEQFF; CDR3nt: TGTGCCAGCTCACTAGCGGTTACCCGGAATGAGCAGTTCTTC
v_gene: TRBV7-9; abundance: -; d_gene: TRBD2; j_gene: TRBJ2-3; CDR3aa: CASSFSTSGRADTQYF; CDR3nt: TGTGCCAGCAGCTTCTCGACTAGCGGGAGGGCAGATACGCAGTATTTT
v_gene: TRBV27; abundance: -; d_gene: -; j_gene: TRBJ2-7; CDR3aa: CASSFFGYEQYF; CDR3nt: TGTGCCAGCAGTTTCTTCGGCTACGAGCAGTACTTC
v_gene: TRBV2; abundance: -; d_gene: TRBD1; j_gene: TRBJ2-5; CDR3aa: CASRTGTGEETQYF; CDR3nt: TGTGCCAGCAGGACCGGGACAGGGGAAGAGACCCAGTACTTC
v_gene: TRBV11-2; abundance: -; d_gene: -; j_gene: TRBJ2-3; CDR3aa: CASSPLTSPTDTQYF; CDR3nt: TGTGCCAGCAGCCCGTTGACAAGCCCCACAGATACGCAGTATTTT
v_gene: TRBV7-9; abundance: -; d_gene: TRBD2; j_gene: TRBJ2-1; CDR3aa: CASSQGLAGPKFNEQFF; CDR3nt: TGTGCCAGCAGCCAGGGACTAGCGGGACCGAAATTCAATGAGCAGTTCTTC
v_gene: TRBV5-1; abundance: -; d_gene: TRBD1; j_gene: TRBJ2-5; CDR3aa: CASSGRTGQETQYF; CDR3nt: TGCGCCAGCAGCGGTAGGACAGGCCAAGAGACCCAGTACTTC
v_gene: TRBV5-6; abundance: -; d_gene: -; j_gene: TRBJ2-3; CDR3aa: CASSLEGVWQRTDTQYF; CDR3nt: TGTGCCAGCAGCTTGGAGGGGGTATGGCAACGCACAGATACGCAGTATTTT
v_gene: TRBV7-2; abundance: -; d_gene: TRBD1; j_gene: TRBJ1-6; CDR3aa: CASSVQGAKSYSPLHF; CDR3nt: TGTGCCAGCAGCGTACAGGGGGCGAAGTCTTATTCACCCCTCCACTTT
v_gene: TRBV6-6; abundance: -; d_gene: TRBD2; j_gene: TRBJ2-1; CDR3aa: CASTTSGVYNEQFF; CDR3nt: TGTGCCAGCACTACTAGCGGGGTATACAATGAGCAGTTCTTC
v_gene: TRBV3-1/TRBV3-2; abundance: once; d_gene: TRBD1; j_gene: TRBJ1-1; CDR3aa: CASSQLDRRDTEAFF; CDR3nt: TGTGCCAGCAGCCAATTGGACAGGAGAGACACTGAAGCTTTCTTT
v_gene: TRBV24-1; abundance: -; d_gene: -; j_gene: TRBJ2-5; CDR3aa: CATSELGTSKETQYF; CDR3nt: TGTGCCACCAGTGAGCTCGGGACATCGAAAGAGACCCAGTACTTC
v_gene: TRBV5-6; abundance: -; d_gene: -; j_gene: TRBJ2-3; CDR3aa: CASTNPAPKQGTRTDTQYF; CDR3nt: TGTGCCAGCACCAACCCGGCCCCTAAACAGGGAACTCGCACAGATACGCAGTATTTT
v_gene: TRBV13; abundance: -; d_gene: TRBD2; j_gene: TRBJ2-3; CDR3aa: CASSLEGRGGADTQYF; CDR3nt: TGTGCCAGCAGCTTAGAGGGCCGGGGGGGCGCAGATACGCAGTATTTT
v_gene: TRBV30; abundance: few; d_gene: TRBD1; j_gene: TRBJ1-2; CDR3aa: CAWRDGQGPSYGYTF; CDR3nt: TGTGCCTGGAGGGACGGACAGGGTCCCTCCTATGGCTACACCTTC
v_gene: TRBV24-1; abundance: -; d_gene: -; j_gene: TRBJ2-5; CDR3aa: CATSEEGQIETQYF; CDR3nt: TGTGCCACCAGTGAAGAAGGACAGATAGAGACCCAGTACTTC
v_gene: TRBV19; abundance: -; d_gene: -; j_gene: TRBJ1-2; CDR3aa: CASSIEYSLVSTANNYGYTF; CDR3nt: TGTGCCAGTAGTATAGAGTATTCGTTAGTGTCGACAGCCAATAACTATGGCTACACCTTC
v_gene: TRBV3-1/TRBV3-2; abundance: -; d_gene: -; j_gene: TRBJ1-6; CDR3aa: CASSDRDSSYNSPLHF; CDR3nt: TGTGCCAGCAGCGACCGGGACTCATCCTATAATTCACCCCTCCACTTT
v_gene: TRBV10-2; abundance: -; d_gene: -; j_gene: TRBJ2-7; CDR3aa: CASSERGSYEQYF; CDR3nt: TGCGCCAGCAGTGAGCGGGGCTCCTACGAGCAGTACTTC
v_gene: TRBV20-1; abundance: -; d_gene: TRBD1; j_gene: TRBJ1-1; CDR3aa: CSAKRQGEAFF; CDR3nt: TGCAGTGCTAAGAGACAGGGTGAAGCTTTCTTT
v_gene: TRBV30; abundance: -; d_gene: TRBD1; j_gene: TRBJ1-4; CDR3aa: CAGGQGASNEKLFF; CDR3nt: TGTGCCGGGGGACAGGGGGCATCTAATGAAAAACTGTTTTTT
v_gene: TRBV5-5; abundance: -; d_gene: -; j_gene: TRBJ1-4; CDR3aa: CASSFRGGGPNEKLFF; CDR3nt: TGTGCCAGCAGCTTCAGGGGTGGGGGTCCTAATGAAAAACTGTTTTTT
v_gene: TRBV19; abundance: -; d_gene: -; j_gene: TRBJ1-1; CDR3aa: CASSTTLNTEAFF; CDR3nt: TGTGCCAGTAGTACAACTTTAAACACTGAAGCTTTCTTT